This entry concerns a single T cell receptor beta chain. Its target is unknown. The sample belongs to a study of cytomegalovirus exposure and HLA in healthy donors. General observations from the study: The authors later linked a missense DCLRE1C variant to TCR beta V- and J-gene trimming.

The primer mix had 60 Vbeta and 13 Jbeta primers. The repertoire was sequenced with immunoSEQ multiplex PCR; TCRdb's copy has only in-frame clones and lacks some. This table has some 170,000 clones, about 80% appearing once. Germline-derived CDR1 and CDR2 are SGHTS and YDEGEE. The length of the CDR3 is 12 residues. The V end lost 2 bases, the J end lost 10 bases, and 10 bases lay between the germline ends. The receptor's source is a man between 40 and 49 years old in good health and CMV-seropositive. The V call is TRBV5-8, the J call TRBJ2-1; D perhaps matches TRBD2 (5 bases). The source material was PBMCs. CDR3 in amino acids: CASSFGGGEQFF. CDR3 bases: TGTGCCAGCAGCTTTGGAGGCGGGGAGCAGTTCTTC.